This TCR beta chain was identified in a study of T cell responses to AZD1222 COVID-19 vaccine. Overall study findings and caveats: Across the whole spike, CD4 TCRs peaked at regions 160-218 and 743-854. The repertoires were collected only after the peak T cell response.

Libraries were prepared by immunoSEQ multiplex PCR; TCRdb keeps only in-frame clonotypes and omits some of them. This sample has about 140,000 clones, with 92% found just once. This CDR3 contains 16 residues. Trimming stripped 6 bases from V and 6 bases from J, with 21 bases between. Per germline, CDR1 MNHEY and CDR2 SVGEGT. This clone appeared a single time. Its antigen is unidentified. The specimen comprised peripheral blood, sampled 28 days after the second AZD1222 dose. The rearrangement links TRBV6-2 or TRBV6-3 to TRBJ2-1; D may be TRBD2 (6 bases). This sequence was found in an adult who received the AZD1222 COVID-19 vaccine. CDR3 nucleotides: TGTGCCAGCAGCCCCGTTCCCGGGAGTGATGTCAATGAGCAGTTCTTC. It encodes CASSPVPGSDVNEQFF.